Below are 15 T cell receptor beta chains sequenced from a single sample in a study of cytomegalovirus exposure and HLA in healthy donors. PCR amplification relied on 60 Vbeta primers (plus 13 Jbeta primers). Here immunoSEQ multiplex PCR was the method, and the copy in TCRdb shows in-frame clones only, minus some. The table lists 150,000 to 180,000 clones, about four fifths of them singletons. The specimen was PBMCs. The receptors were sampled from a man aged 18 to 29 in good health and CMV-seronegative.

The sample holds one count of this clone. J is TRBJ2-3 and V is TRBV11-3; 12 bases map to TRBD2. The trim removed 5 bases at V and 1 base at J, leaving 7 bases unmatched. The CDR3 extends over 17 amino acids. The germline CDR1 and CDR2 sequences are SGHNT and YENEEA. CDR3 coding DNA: TGTGCCAGCAGCCAGACCCGACTAGCGGGGGGCACAGATACGCAGTATTTT. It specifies CASSQTRLAGGTDTQYF. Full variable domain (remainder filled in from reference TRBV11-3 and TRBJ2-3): EAGVVQSPRYKIIEKKQPVAFWCNPISGHNTLYWYLQNLGQGPELLIRYENEEAVDDSQLPKDRFSAERLKGVDSTLKIQPAELGDSAVYLCASSQTRLAGGTDTQYFGPGTRLTVL.

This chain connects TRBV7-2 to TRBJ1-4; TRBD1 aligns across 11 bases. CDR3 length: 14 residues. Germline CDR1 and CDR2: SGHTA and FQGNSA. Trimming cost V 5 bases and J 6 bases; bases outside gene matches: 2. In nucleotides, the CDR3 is TGTGCCAGCAGCCCGGACAGGGGGCATGAAAAACTGTTTTTT. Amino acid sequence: CASSPDRGHEKLFF.

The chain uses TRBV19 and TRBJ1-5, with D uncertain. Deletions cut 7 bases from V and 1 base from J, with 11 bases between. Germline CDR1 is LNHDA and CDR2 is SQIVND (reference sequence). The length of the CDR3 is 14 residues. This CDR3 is CASTNGRSNQPQHF. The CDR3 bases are TGTGCCAGTACCAACGGCAGGAGCAATCAGCCCCAGCATTTT.

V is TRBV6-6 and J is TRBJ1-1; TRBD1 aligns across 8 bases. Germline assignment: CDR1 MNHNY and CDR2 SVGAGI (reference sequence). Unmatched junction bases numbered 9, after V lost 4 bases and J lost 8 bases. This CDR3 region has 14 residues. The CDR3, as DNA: TGTGCCAGCAGTTCCCCAGCGGCAGGGGGCGAAGCTTTCTTT. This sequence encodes CASSSPAAGGEAFF.

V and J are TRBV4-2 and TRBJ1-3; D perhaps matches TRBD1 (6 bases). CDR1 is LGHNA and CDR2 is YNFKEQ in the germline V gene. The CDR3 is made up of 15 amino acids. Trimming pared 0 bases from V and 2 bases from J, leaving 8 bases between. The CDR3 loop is CASSQDRTAGNTIYF. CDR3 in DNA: TGTGCCAGCAGCCAAGATAGGACAGCTGGAAACACCATATATTTT.

The CDR3 bases are TGTGCCAGCAGAGAAGACAGGGGGGCGCTACTAGCTTTCTTT. It specifies CASREDRGALLAFF. The chain employs TRBV6-5 and TRBJ1-1, with TRBD1 identical over 9 bases. The CDR3 length is 14 residues. CDR1 is MNHEY, CDR2 SVGAGI, per germline. V shed 6 bases, J shed 10 bases, and the junction held 12 bases outside the gene matches.

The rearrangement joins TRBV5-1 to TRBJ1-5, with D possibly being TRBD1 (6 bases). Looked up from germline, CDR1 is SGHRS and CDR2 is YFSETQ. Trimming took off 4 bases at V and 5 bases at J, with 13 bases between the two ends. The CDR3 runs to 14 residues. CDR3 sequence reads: CASSPGDKHQPQHF. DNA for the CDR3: TGCGCCAGCAGCCCAGGGGACAAGCATCAGCCCCAGCATTTT.

CDR3 DNA sequence: TGTGCCAGCAGCAAAGACGGGGAGACCCAGTACTTC. Protein product: CASSKDGETQYF. The rearrangement uses TRBV6-5 and TRBJ2-5; D unclear. The germline gives CDR1 MNHEY, CDR2 SVGAGI. CDR3 size: 12 residues. With 6 bases removed from V and 5 bases from J, the gap between germline ends came to 10 bases.

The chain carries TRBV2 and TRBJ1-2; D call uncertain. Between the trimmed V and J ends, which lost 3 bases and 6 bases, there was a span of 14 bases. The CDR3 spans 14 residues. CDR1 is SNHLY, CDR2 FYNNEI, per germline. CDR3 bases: TGTGCCAGCAGTGACCGTACGTCGAGGAATGGCTACACCTTC. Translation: CASSDRTSRNGYTF.

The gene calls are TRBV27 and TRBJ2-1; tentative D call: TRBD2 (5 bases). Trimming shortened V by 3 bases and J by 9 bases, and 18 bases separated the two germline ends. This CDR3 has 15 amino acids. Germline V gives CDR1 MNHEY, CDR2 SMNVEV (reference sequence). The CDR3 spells CASSFLGKGEGEQFF. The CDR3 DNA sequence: TGTGCCAGCAGTTTTCTCGGGAAGGGAGAGGGTGAGCAGTTCTTC.

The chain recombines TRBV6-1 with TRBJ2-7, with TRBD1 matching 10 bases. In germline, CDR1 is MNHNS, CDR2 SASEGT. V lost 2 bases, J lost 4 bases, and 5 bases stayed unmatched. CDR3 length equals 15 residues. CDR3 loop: CASSESGTGDYEQYV. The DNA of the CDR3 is TGTGCCAGCAGTGAATCCGGGACAGGGGATTACGAGCAGTACGTC.

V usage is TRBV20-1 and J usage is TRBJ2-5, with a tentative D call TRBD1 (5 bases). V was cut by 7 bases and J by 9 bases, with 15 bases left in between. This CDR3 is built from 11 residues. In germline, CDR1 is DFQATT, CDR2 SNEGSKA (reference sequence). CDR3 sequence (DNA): TGCAGTGAGAGCAGCCCAGGGTCCCAGTACTTC. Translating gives CSESSPGSQYF.

The CDR3 region is CASGSGLAGGDTQYF. In nucleotides, the CDR3 is TGTGCTAGTGGCTCGGGACTAGCGGGGGGCGATACGCAGTATTTT. V is TRBV12-5 and J is TRBJ2-3, with 15 nucleotides matching TRBD2. Trimming removed 6 bases from V and 6 bases from J; junction bases left unmatched: 4. Germline CDR1 and CDR2: LGHNT and FRNRAP. This CDR3 is built from 15 residues.

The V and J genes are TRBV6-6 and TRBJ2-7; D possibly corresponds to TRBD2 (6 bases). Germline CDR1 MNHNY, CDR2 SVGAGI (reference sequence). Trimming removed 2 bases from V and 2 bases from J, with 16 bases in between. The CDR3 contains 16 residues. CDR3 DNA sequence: TGTGCCAGCAGTTACCAAGGTAGCGGAGCAGCCTACGAGCAGTACTTC. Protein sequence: CASSYQGSGAAYEQYF.

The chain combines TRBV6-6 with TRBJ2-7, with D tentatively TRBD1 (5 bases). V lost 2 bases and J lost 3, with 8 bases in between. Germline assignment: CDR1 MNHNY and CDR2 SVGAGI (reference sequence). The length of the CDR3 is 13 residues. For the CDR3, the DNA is TGTGCCAGCAGTTACCCCGACAGCTACGAGCAGTACTTC. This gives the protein CASSYPDSYEQYF.